This is a list of T cell receptor beta chains from one sample in a study of T-cell memory formation after mild COVID-19. TCRdb passed the 5' RACE reads through MiXCR, listing each CDR3 protein once. The table includes roughly 580,000 distinct CDR3 sequences, about 20% detected once. Specimen: PBMCs or a T cell subset sorted from them (not recorded which). These receptors were obtained from an adult woman who had mild COVID-19 (a few samples of this study predate the infection). Cell type and time point are not known. CDR3s include the opening cysteine and the closing phenylalanine or tryptophan. A D gene is named only where the DNA matches it firmly. Some rows mark clone size as missing; the rest say once, few, many or name a class of expanded clone.

clone size | J gene | CDR3 length | D gene | V gene | CDR3 protein | CDR3 DNA
few | TRBJ2-7 | 16 | TRBD2 | TRBV4-3 | CASSQGTSGMSYEQYF | TGCGCCAGCAGCCAAGGGACTAGCGGGATGAGCTACGAGCAGTACTTC
. | TRBJ2-7 | 13 | . | TRBV7-7 | CASSSTGTGEQYF | TGTGCCAGCAGCTCCACCGGGACCGGCGAGCAGTACTTC
. | TRBJ1-5 | 17 | TRBD1 | TRBV20-1 | CSARQGQGGIGGQPQHF | TGCAGTGCTAGACAGGGACAGGGAGGTATTGGTGGTCAGCCCCAGCATTTT
. | TRBJ2-1 | 16 | TRBD2 | TRBV11-1 | CASSSPGGSSGREQFF | TGTGCCAGCAGCTCACCTGGCGGGAGCTCTGGTCGGGAGCAGTTCTTC
. | TRBJ1-1 | 16 | . | TRBV9 | CASSTSERGGNTEAFF | TGTGCCAGCAGCACATCTGAACGCGGGGGTAACACTGAAGCTTTCTTT
few | TRBJ2-1 | 14 | . | TRBV15 | CATSPLWSGNEQFF | TGTGCCACCAGCCCCCTCTGGAGCGGCAATGAGCAGTTCTTC
. | TRBJ2-7 | 16 | TRBD1 | TRBV11-2 | CASSDPWGTGLLEQYF | TGTGCCAGCAGCGATCCCTGGGGGACAGGTCTCTTGGAGCAGTACTTC
few | TRBJ1-1 | 16 | TRBD1 | TRBV5-1 | CASSLTTGGGYTEAFF | TGCGCCAGCAGCTTAACCACAGGGGGCGGATACACTGAAGCTTTCTTT
. | TRBJ2-7 | 15 | . | TRBV16 | CASSQSGPIGNEQYF | TGTGCCAGCAGCCAATCCGGCCCGATCGGCAACGAGCAGTACTTC
many | TRBJ2-7 | 15 | TRBD2 | TRBV5-1 | CASSLLRGAPDEQYF | TGCGCCAGCAGCCTATTGCGGGGGGCCCCCGACGAGCAGTACTTC
few | TRBJ1-2 | 15 | . | TRBV7-9 | CASSPRGGRDYGYTF | TGTGCCAGCAGCCCCCGGGGGGGCAGAGATTATGGCTACACCTTC
few | TRBJ2-7 | 13 | . | TRBV11-3 | CASSDQAFYEQYF | TGTGCCAGCAGCGACCAGGCTTTCTACGAGCAGTACTTC
few | TRBJ2-5 | 14 | . | TRBV7-2 | CASSFDSYQETQYF | TGTGCCAGCAGCTTCGACAGTTATCAGGAGACCCAGTACTTC
. | TRBJ2-5 | 16 | TRBD2 | TRBV12-3/TRBV12-4 | CASSFALAGTQETQYF | TGTGCCAGCAGTTTCGCCCTAGCGGGGACCCAAGAGACCCAGTACTTC
few | TRBJ1-4 | 15 | TRBD1 | TRBV5-1 | CASSETGTMGEKLFF | TGCGCCAGCAGCGAGACAGGGACCATGGGGGAAAAACTGTTTTTT
few | TRBJ2-1 | 16 | . | TRBV18 | CASSPLGLMLYNEQFF | TGTGCCAGCTCACCATTGGGACTCATGCTCTACAATGAGCAGTTCTTC
. | TRBJ2-3 | 15 | TRBD2 | TRBV20-1 | CSAIGLAGESDTQYF | TGCAGTGCTATAGGACTAGCGGGAGAGTCAGATACGCAGTATTTT
many | TRBJ1-2 | 15 | . | TRBV4-1 | CASSPSLREIYGYTF | TGCGCCAGCAGCCCCTCTCTAAGGGAAATTTATGGCTACACCTTC
few | TRBJ2-2 | 14 | TRBD1 | TRBV24-1 | CATSDLASGGELFF | TGTGCCACCAGTGATTTGGCCTCAGGGGGAGAGCTGTTTTTT